This T cell receptor (beta chain) derives from a study of shared clonotypes between healthy human individuals. General study results and limits: The expectation was that sequencing depth would affect clonotype sharing among donors.

Measured with immunoSEQ multiplex PCR; TCRdb has only the in-frame clones, and not every one. The repertoire holds over a million clones, with 60% to 80% as singletons. This clone was seen only once. As yet, its antigen is unknown. This receptor was identified in a man in his late teens or twenties in good health. Input material: memory CD4+ T cells sorted from blood. Subset here: CD45RA-negative fraction.

This CDR3 reads CASTISGQGAGTGELFF. The CDR3 DNA follows: TGCGCCAGCACTATCTCCGGACAGGGGGCGGGCACCGGGGAGCTGTTTTTT. V gene TRBV5-1 combines with J gene TRBJ2-2, with 11 bases identical to TRBD1. The CDR3 spans 17 residues. V lost 6 bases, J lost 4 bases, and 11 bases stayed unmatched. Germline V gene lookup returns CDR1 SGHRS and CDR2 YFSETQ.